This paragraph covers one T cell receptor (beta chain) sequence. What it binds is not known. TCRdb fed the PCR reads into MiXCR, producing one record per CDR3 protein. Of under 13,000 distinct CDR3 sequences detected, almost 65% appear once; the ten largest clones hold around 30%. This specimen belongs to a study of esophageal squamous cell carcinoma under preoperative chemotherapy. Study information: TCR repertoires were profiled from both peripheral blood T cells and tumor-infiltrating lymphocytes.

Time point in this sample: after preoperative PTX-NDP chemotherapy. Paclitaxel-nedaplatin chemotherapy was given to patients ahead of their surgery. Looked up from germline, CDR1 is MNHNS and CDR2 is SASEGT. The CDR3 has 13 residues. General study results and limits: Abundant clones tended to shrink rather than expand after paclitaxel-nedaplatin. Peripheral T cells showed a significant TCR diversity increase after chemotherapy, unlike tumor-infiltrating lymphocytes.

The material was obtained from a patient given preoperative chemotherapy. This clonotype originated in a human donor with esophageal squamous cell carcinoma. The donor label of this sample is uncertain. The rearrangement links TRBV6-1 to TRBJ2-1; possibly TRBD2 for D (6 bases). The J call is uncertain, as TRBJ2-7 better fits the DNA end. The CDR3 bases are TGTGCCAGCAATCCGACTAGCTCCTACGAGCAGTACTTC. This gives the protein CASNPTSSYEQYF.